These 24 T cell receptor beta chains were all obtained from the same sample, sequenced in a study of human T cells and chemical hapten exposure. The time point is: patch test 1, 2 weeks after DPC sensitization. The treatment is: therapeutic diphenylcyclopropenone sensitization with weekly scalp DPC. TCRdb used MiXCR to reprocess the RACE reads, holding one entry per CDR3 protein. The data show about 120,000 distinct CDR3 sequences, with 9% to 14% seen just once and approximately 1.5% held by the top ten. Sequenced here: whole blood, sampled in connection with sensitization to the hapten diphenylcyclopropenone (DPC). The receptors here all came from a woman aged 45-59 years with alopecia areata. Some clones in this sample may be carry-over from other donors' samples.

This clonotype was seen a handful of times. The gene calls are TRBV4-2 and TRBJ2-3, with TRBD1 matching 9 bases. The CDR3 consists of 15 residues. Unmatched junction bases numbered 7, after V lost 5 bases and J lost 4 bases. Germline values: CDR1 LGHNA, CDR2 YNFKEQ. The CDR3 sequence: CASSDRDRAPDTQYF. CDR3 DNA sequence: TGTGCCAGCAGCGACCGGGACAGGGCCCCAGATACGCAGTATTTT.

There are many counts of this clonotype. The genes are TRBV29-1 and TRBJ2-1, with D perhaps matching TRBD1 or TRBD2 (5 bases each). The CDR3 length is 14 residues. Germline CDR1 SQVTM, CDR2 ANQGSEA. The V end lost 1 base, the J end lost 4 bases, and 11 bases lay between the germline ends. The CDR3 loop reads CSVEGGGQYNEQFF. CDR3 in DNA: TGCAGCGTTGAAGGGGGCGGGCAATACAATGAGCAGTTCTTC.

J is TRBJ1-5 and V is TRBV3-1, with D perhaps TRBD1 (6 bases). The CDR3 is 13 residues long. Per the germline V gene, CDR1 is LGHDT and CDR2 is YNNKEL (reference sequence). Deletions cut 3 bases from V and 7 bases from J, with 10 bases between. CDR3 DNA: TGTGCCAGCAGCCAGGGGGCCGAGCAGCCCCAGCATTTT. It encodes CASSQGAEQPQHF.

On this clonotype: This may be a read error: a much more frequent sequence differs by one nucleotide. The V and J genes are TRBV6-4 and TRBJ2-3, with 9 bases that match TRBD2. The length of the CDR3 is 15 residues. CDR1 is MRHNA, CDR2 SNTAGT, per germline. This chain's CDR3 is CVTSGVAGAADTQYF. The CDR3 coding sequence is TGTGTCACCTCTGGGGTAGCGGGAGCTGCAGATACGCAGTATTTT.

The CDR3 protein is CASRREAIETGELFF. The CDR3 bases are TGTGCCAGCCGGAGGGAAGCGATTGAGACCGGGGAGCTGTTTTTT. The rearrangement uses TRBV28 and TRBJ2-2, with D possibly TRBD2 on 6 matching bases. This CDR3 has 15 residues. Germline lookup yields CDR1 MDHEN and CDR2 SYDVKM. V lost 8 bases and J 5 bases, leaving 18 bases between the germline ends.

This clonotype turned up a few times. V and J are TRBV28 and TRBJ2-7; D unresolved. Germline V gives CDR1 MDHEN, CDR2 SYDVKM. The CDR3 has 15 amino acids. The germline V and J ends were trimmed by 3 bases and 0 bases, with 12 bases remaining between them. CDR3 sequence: CASSLRNEVSYEQYF. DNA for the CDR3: TGTGCCAGCAGTTTGAGGAATGAGGTCTCCTACGAGCAGTACTTC.

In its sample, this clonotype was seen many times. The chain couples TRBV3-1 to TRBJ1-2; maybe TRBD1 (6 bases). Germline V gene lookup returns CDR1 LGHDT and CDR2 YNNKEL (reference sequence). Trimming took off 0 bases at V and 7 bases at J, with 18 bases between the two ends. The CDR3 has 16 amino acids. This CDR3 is CASSQDGGHSLGGYTF. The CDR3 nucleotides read TGTGCCAGCAGCCAAGATGGGGGACACTCGTTGGGTGGCTACACCTTC. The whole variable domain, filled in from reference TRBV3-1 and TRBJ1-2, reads DTAVSQTPKYLVTQMGNDKSIKCEQNLGHDTMYWYKQDSKKFLKIMFSYNNKELIINETVPNRFSPKSPDKAHLNLHINSLELGDSAVYFCASSQDGGHSLGGYTFGSGTRLTVV.

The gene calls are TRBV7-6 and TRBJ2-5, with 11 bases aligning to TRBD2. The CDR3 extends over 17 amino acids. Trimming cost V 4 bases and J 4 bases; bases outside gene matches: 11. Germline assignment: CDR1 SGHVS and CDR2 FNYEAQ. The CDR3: CASSSNSPGLAAETQYF. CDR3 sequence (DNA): TGTGCCAGCAGCTCGAACTCGCCGGGACTAGCGGCAGAGACCCAGTACTTC.

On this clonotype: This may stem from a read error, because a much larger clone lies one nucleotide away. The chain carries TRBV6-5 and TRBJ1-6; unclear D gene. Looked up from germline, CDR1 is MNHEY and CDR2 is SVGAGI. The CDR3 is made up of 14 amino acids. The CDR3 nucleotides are TGTGCCAGCAGTCCCCGACAATGGAATTCACACCTCCACTTT. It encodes CASSPRQWNSHLHF.

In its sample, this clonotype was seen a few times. The CDR3 loop is CAAKNAYSNEQFF. The DNA for the CDR3 is TGTGCCGCTAAAAACGCATACAGCAATGAGCAGTTCTTC. The chain has TRBV19 and TRBJ2-1; D is unresolved. This CDR3 has 13 amino acids. V was shortened by 11 bases and J by 6 bases, with 17 bases between the two germline ends. CDR1 and CDR2 (germline): LNHDA, SQIVND (reference sequence). The complete variable domain, with remaining parts taken from reference TRBV19 and TRBJ2-1, reads DGGITQSPKYLFRKEGQNVTLSCEQNLNHDAMYWYRQDPGQGLRLIYYSQIVNDFQKGDIAEGYSVSREKKESFPLTVTSAQKNPTAFYLCAAKNAYSNEQFFGPGTRLTVL.

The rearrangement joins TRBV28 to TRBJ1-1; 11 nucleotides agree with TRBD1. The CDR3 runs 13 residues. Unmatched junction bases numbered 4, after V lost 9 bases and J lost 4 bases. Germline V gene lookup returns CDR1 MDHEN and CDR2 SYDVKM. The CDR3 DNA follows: TGTGCCAGTTGGGGACAGGGGGGCACTGAAGCTTTCTTT. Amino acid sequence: CASWGQGGTEAFF.

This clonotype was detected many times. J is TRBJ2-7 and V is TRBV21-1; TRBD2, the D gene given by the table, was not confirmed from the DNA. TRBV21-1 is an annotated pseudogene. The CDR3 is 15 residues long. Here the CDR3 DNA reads TGTGCCAGCAGCAAATGTAGGACTATACCCCACGAGCAGTACTTC. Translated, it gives CASSKCRTIPHEQYF.

CDR3 DNA: TGTGCCAGCTCACCACTAGCGGTCTCCTACAATGAGCAGTTCTTC. Its protein product is CASSPLAVSYNEQFF. This chain joins TRBV18 and TRBJ2-1, with D perhaps matching TRBD2 (6 bases). The CDR3 covers 15 residues. Germline CDR1 reads KGHSH; CDR2 reads LQKENI. Trimming removed 1 base at V and 0 bases at J, with 7 bases between.

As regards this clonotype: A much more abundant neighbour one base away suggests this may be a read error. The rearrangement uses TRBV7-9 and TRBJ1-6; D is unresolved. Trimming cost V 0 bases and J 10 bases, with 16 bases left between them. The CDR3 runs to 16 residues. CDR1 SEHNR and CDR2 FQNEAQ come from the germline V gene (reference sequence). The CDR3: CASSLARSGPKSPLHF. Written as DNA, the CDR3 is TGTGCCAGCAGCTTAGCGCGTTCAGGTCCCAAATCACCCCTCCACTTT.

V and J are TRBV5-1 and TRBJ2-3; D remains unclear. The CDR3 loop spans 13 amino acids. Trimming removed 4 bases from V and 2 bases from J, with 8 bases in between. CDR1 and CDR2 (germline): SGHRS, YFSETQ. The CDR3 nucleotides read TGCGCCAGCAGCCTTATCCCCACAGATACGCAGTATTTT. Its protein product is CASSLIPTDTQYF.

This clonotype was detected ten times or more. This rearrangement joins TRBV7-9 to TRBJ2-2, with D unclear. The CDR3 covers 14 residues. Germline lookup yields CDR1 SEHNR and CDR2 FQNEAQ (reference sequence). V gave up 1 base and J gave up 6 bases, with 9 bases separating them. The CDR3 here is CASSLVADPGELFF. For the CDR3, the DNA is TGTGCCAGCAGCTTAGTGGCGGACCCCGGGGAGCTGTTTTTT.

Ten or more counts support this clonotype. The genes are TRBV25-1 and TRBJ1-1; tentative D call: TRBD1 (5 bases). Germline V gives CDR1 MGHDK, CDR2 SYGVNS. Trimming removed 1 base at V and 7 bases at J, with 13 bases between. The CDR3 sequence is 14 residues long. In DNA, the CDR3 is TGTGCCAGCAGTGAATCCCCAGGGAGCGGTGAAGCTTTCTTT. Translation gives CASSESPGSGEAFF.

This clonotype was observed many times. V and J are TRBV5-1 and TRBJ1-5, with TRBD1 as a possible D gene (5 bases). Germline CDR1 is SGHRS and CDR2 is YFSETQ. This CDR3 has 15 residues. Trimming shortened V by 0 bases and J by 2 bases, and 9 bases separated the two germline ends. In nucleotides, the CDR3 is TGCGCCAGCAGCTTGGTAGCGGGGGGCAATCAGCCCCAGCATTTT. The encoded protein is CASSLVAGGNQPQHF.

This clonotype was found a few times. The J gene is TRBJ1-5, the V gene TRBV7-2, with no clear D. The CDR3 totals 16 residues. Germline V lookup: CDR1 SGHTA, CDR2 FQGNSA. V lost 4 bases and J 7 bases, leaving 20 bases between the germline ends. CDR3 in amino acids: CASSSVGRGKEQPQHF. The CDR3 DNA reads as TGTGCCAGCAGCTCGGTAGGACGGGGTAAGGAGCAGCCCCAGCATTTT.

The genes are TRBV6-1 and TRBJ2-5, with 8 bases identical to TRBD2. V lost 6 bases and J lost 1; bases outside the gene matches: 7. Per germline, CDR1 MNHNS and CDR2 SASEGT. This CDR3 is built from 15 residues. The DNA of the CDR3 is TGTGCCAGCAGGAGGAGCGGGGGTATCCAAGAGACCCAGTACTTC. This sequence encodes CASRRSGGIQETQYF.

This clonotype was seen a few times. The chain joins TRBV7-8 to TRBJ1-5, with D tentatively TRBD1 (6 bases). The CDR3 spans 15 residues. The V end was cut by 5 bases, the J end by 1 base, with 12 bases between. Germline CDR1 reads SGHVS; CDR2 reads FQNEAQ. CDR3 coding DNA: TGTGCCAGCAGCGAGGGGGATTCAAGCAATCAGCCCCAGCATTTT. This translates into CASSEGDSSNQPQHF.

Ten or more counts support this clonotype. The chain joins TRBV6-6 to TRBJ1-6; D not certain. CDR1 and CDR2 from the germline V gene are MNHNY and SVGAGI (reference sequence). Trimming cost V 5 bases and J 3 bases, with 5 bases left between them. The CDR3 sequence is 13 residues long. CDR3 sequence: CASSRDYNSPLHF. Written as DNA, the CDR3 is TGTGCCAGCAGTCGGGACTATAATTCACCCCTCCACTTT.

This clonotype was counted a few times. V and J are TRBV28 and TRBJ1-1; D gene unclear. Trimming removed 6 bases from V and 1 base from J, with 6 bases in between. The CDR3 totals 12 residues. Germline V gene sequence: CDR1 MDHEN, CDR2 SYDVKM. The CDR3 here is CASRTGNTEAFF. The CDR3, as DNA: TGTGCCAGCAGAACCGGGAACACTGAAGCTTTCTTT.

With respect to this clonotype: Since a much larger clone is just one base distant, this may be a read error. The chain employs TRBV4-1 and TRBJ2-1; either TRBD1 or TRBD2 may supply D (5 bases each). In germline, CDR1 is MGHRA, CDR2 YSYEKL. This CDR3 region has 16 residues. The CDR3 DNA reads TGCGCCAGCAGCCAAGATCGGGGCTTCGCCTACAATGAGCAGTCCTTC. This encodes CASSQDRGFAYNEQSF.